The 28 T cell receptor beta chains below were found in one sample sequenced in a study of cytomegalovirus exposure and HLA in healthy donors. A multiplex PCR was run with 60 Vbeta primers and 13 Jbeta primers. The data were produced by immunoSEQ multiplex PCR, yet TCRdb's version contains in-frame clones alone and is incomplete. The sample contains 120,000 to 150,000 clones, around a tenth of which appear only once. The material sequenced was PBMCs. The receptor set was obtained from a male donor in good health and CMV-seronegative.

This clone was found a few times. The chain couples TRBV4-2 to TRBJ1-5; 9 nucleotides align to TRBD1. Germline lookup yields CDR1 LGHNA and CDR2 YNFKEQ. The CDR3 has 15 amino acids. Unmatched junction bases numbered 5, after V lost 2 bases and J lost 6 bases. CDR3 residues: CASSQPTGGGQPQHF. The CDR3 coding sequence is TGTGCCAGCAGCCAACCGACAGGGGGAGGTCAGCCCCAGCATTTT.

Only a few counts were recorded for this clone. The CDR3 region is CASSLGLLYEQYF. DNA of the CDR3: TGTGCCAGCAGTCTGGGACTTCTCTACGAGCAGTACTTC. The V and J genes are TRBV27 and TRBJ2-7; D possibly corresponds to TRBD2 (6 bases). The CDR3 consists of 13 residues. CDR1 and CDR2 from the germline V gene are MNHEY and SMNVEV (reference sequence). V lost 5 bases and J 3 bases, leaving 11 bases between the germline ends.

The chain carries TRBV28 and TRBJ2-6; possible D gene TRBD2, 6 bases. Trimming left V 4 bases short and J 2 bases short, with 12 bases between. Germline V lookup: CDR1 MDHEN, CDR2 SYDVKM. The CDR3 is 16 amino acids. The CDR3 loop reads CASSSRAGTGANVLTF. The CDR3 DNA follows: TGTGCCAGCAGTTCCAGGGCGGGGACTGGGGCCAACGTCCTGACTTTC.

The chain is built from TRBV11-3 and TRBJ2-7; TRBD2 is a possible D gene (5 bases). CDR3 size: 14 residues. V lost 5 bases, J lost 7 bases, and 18 bases lay in between. The V gene's germline CDR1 is SGHNT and CDR2 YENEEA. The DNA of the CDR3 is TGTGCCAGCAGCCCGGGATCTATCCCCAATGAGCAGTACTTC. It encodes CASSPGSIPNEQYF.

This sequence joins TRBV4-1 and TRBJ1-4, with TRBD1 identical over 7 bases. CDR1 is MGHRA and CDR2 is YSYEKL in the germline V gene. V gave up 4 bases and J gave up 0 bases; unmatched junction bases: 5. The CDR3 contains 16 residues. CDR3 nucleotides: TGCGCCAGCAGCCTCGTAGGGACAGCAACTAATGAAAAACTGTTTTTT. Translated: CASSLVGTATNEKLFF.

The V call is TRBV5-1, the J call TRBJ2-3; D uncertain. V shed 0 bases and J shed 2 bases, with 10 bases lying between them. Germline V gene sequence: CDR1 SGHRS, CDR2 YFSETQ. This CDR3 comprises 15 residues. The CDR3 region is CASSLGGQLTDTQYF. As DNA, the CDR3 is TGCGCCAGCAGCTTGGGAGGCCAGCTCACAGATACGCAGTATTTT.

The CDR3 coding sequence is TGTGCCAGCAGCCAAGCCTTGGACAGTTCCTACGAGCAGTACTTC. It yields the protein CASSQALDSSYEQYF. The chain has TRBV4-2 and TRBJ2-7; perhaps TRBD1 as D (6 bases). Germline lookup yields CDR1 LGHNA and CDR2 YNFKEQ. The CDR3 has 15 residues. V lost 1 base and J 1 base, leaving 11 bases between the germline ends.

This clone turned up a few times. CDR3 protein: CASSLAGTSGETQYF. The CDR3 coding sequence is TGTGCCAGCAGCTTAGCCGGGACTAGCGGAGAGACCCAGTACTTC. This chain links TRBV13 with TRBJ2-5; 11 nucleotides match TRBD2. The CDR3 is 15 amino acids. V lost 1 base and J lost 4; bases outside the gene matches: 2. Germline V CDR1 and CDR2: PRHDT, FYEKMQ (reference sequence).

This clone was counted between two and nine times. V gene TRBV2 combines with J gene TRBJ1-5; weak D call: TRBD1 (5 bases). Germline lookup yields CDR1 SNHLY and CDR2 FYNNEI. Trimming shortened V by 6 bases and J by 2 bases, and 17 bases separated the two germline ends. This CDR3 has 16 amino acids. The DNA of the CDR3 is TGTGCCAGCAGGGATGGCACACGGGGGGGCAATCAGCCCCAGCATTTT. Its protein product is CASRDGTRGGNQPQHF.

This clone was seen only a few times. The rearrangement links TRBV28 to TRBJ1-2; 7 nucleotides line up with TRBD1. Trimming at V came to 2 bases and at J to 7 bases, leaving 10 bases not matched to a gene. The CDR3 runs 15 residues. The V gene's germline CDR1 is MDHEN and CDR2 SYDVKM. In nucleotides, the CDR3 is TGTGCCAGCAGTTTAGACATTCAGGGGGTGGGTGGCTACACCTTC. Encoded protein: CASSLDIQGVGGYTF.

This clone occurred a few times. The chain uses TRBV30 and TRBJ1-1; D not certain. This CDR3 contains 11 residues. V gave up 3 bases and J gave up 8 bases, with 10 bases separating them. In germline, CDR1 is GTSNPN, CDR2 SVGIG (reference sequence). This CDR3 is CAWSSSYEAFF. The DNA for the CDR3 is TGTGCCTGGAGCTCTTCCTACGAAGCTTTCTTT.

This clone was counted between two and nine times. The chain has TRBV2 and TRBJ1-6; unclear D gene. V was trimmed by 7 bases and J by 9 bases, leaving 13 bases between them. This CDR3 region has 13 residues. Germline V gene lookup returns CDR1 SNHLY and CDR2 FYNNEI. CDR3 region: CASNPLEGSPLHF. The CDR3 coding sequence is TGTGCCAGCAACCCCTTAGAGGGTTCACCCCTCCACTTT.

This clone was found a few times. The chain has TRBV6-1 and TRBJ1-5; no clear D. CDR3 size: 17 residues. V was trimmed by 2 bases and J by 0 bases, leaving 14 bases between them. The V gene's germline CDR1 is MNHNS and CDR2 SASEGT. CDR3 nucleotides: TGTGCCAGCAGTGAATTGGGCCGCCCGTATAGCAATCAGCCCCAGCATTTT. Its protein product is CASSELGRPYSNQPQHF.

This clone was detected only a few times. The chain joins TRBV4-3 to TRBJ1-2; the match to TRBD1 covers 10 bases. There are 16 residues in the CDR3. J lost 5 bases, V lost 0 bases, and 6 bases had no gene match. Germline loops: CDR1 LGHNA, CDR2 YSLEER. CDR3 sequence (DNA): TGCGCCAGCAGCCAAGAACCAAGACAGGGGGCTTATGGCTACACCTTC. Translating it yields CASSQEPRQGAYGYTF.

This clone was seen only a few times. V and J are TRBV2 and TRBJ1-2; 10 nucleotides line up with TRBD1. CDR1 is SNHLY, CDR2 FYNNEI, per germline. V lost 4 bases to trimming and J lost 4 bases; unmatched junction nucleotides: 3. The CDR3 totals 14 residues. The CDR3 DNA reads TGTGCCAGCAGTGGGACAGGGGGTCTCTATGGCTACACCTTC. Translating gives CASSGTGGLYGYTF.

The rearrangement links TRBV12-1 to TRBJ2-1; TRBD2 reflects the table's D call only, with no check against the DNA. TRBV12-1 constitutes a pseudogene. The CDR3 length is 16 residues. The chain's CDR3 is CAITAGRGGSYNEQFF. CDR3 bases: TGTGCCATCACAGCCGGGCGGGGGGGATCCTACAATGAGCAGTTCTTC.

This clone was picked up a small number of times. The chain is built from TRBV18 and TRBJ2-7; 8 nucleotides agree with TRBD2. There are 14 residues in the CDR3. The germline CDR1 and CDR2 sequences are KGHSH and LQKENI. The junction had 8 bases not matched to a gene; V was cut back by 6 bases and J by 4 bases. CDR3: CASSLPGGGYEQYF. In nucleotides, the CDR3 is TGTGCCAGCTCCCTGCCCGGGGGGGGATACGAGCAGTACTTC.

On this clone: Germline and junction disagree at one end, which may indicate a read error. The chain combines TRBV7-7 with TRBJ2-1; D ambiguous. The CDR3 covers 13 residues. CDR1 SSHAT and CDR2 FNYEAQ come from the germline V gene (reference sequence). CDR3 DNA: TGTGCTAGCAGCTTAGGTAGCATCCATGAGCAGTTCTTC. Its protein is CASSLGSIHEQFF. Supplemented by reference TRBV7-7 and TRBJ2-1, the full variable domain reads GAGVSQSPRYKVTKRGQDVTLRCDPISSHATLYWYQQALGQGPEFLTYFNYEAQPDKSGLPSDRFSAERPEGSISTLTIQRTEQRDSAMYRCASSLGSIHEQFFGPGTRLTVL.

The chain has TRBV20-1 and TRBJ2-1; D remains unclear. The ends were cut back, 5 bases at V and 8 bases at J, with 7 bases in the middle. Germline CDR1 and CDR2: DFQATT and SNEGSKA (reference sequence). The CDR3 runs to 10 residues. The CDR3: CSALAYEQFF. The CDR3 nucleotides are TGCAGTGCTTTAGCCTATGAGCAGTTCTTC.

This clone was counted between two and nine times. This chain joins TRBV7-9 and TRBJ1-2; D gene unclear. Germline V gives CDR1 SEHNR, CDR2 FQNEAQ (reference sequence). This CDR3 has 12 amino acids. V was pared by 5 bases and J by 5 bases, with 9 bases between. The CDR3, as DNA: TGTGCCAGCAGCGCCGGGAATTATGGCTACACCTTC. Amino acids: CASSAGNYGYTF.

On this clone: Additional DNA sequences in this sample encode the identical CDR3. V usage is TRBV28 and J usage is TRBJ1-2; 8 bases map to TRBD1. The CDR3 runs to 14 residues. The germline gives CDR1 MDHEN, CDR2 SYDVKM. Trimming at V came to 5 bases and at J to 5 bases, leaving 7 bases not matched to a gene. This CDR3 is CASSPTGVGYGYTF. The CDR3 DNA reads TGTGCCAGCAGTCCGACAGGGGTGGGGTATGGCTACACCTTC.

CDR3 residues: CASSLFSVNTEAFF. DNA of the CDR3: TGTGCCAGCAGTTTATTTTCAGTGAACACTGAAGCTTTCTTT. The chain uses TRBV28 and TRBJ1-1; D gene ambiguous. Between the trimmed V and J ends, which lost 1 base and 0 bases, there was a span of 6 bases. Germline CDR1 reads MDHEN; CDR2 reads SYDVKM. The CDR3 is 14 residues long.

V usage is TRBV7-9 and J usage is TRBJ2-7, with 9 positions matching TRBD2. Germline V gene sequence: CDR1 SEHNR, CDR2 FQNEAQ (reference sequence). V was pared by 5 bases and J by 0 bases, with 5 bases of the junction left unmatched. This CDR3 region has 15 residues. CDR3 loop: CASSRRLAASYEQYF. The CDR3 nucleotides are TGTGCCAGCAGCCGACGACTAGCGGCCTCCTACGAGCAGTACTTC.

The sample holds a few counts of this clone. The genes are TRBV7-2 and TRBJ1-1; 7 nucleotides match TRBD1. J gave up 5 bases and V 6 bases, and 6 bases lay outside the gene matches. CDR1 is SGHTA, CDR2 FQGNSA, per germline. This CDR3 is built from 13 residues. The CDR3 spells CASRVSQGTEAFF. The DNA of the CDR3 is TGTGCCAGCAGGGTATCACAGGGGACTGAAGCTTTCTTT.

This chain links TRBV4-1 with TRBJ1-4, with D unresolved. The CDR3 has 13 residues. CDR1 MGHRA and CDR2 YSYEKL come from the germline V gene. V lost 10 bases to trimming and J lost 7 bases, with 16 bases between them. The CDR3 protein is CAISRVFGEKLFF. Here the CDR3 DNA reads TGCGCCATTTCTCGGGTTTTCGGTGAAAAACTGTTTTTT.

This clone has only a few counts. The V and J genes are TRBV5-6 and TRBJ2-3, with D tentatively TRBD2 (6 bases). The CDR3 runs 13 residues. V dropped 5 bases and J dropped 3 bases, with 10 bases sitting between them. Germline V gene sequence: CDR1 SGHDT, CDR2 YYEEEE. In nucleotides, the CDR3 is TGTGCCAGCAGGGGGGGTTGGACAGATACGCAGTATTTT. Encoded protein: CASRGGWTDTQYF. Variable domain in full (rest from reference TRBV5-6 and TRBJ2-3): DAGVTQSPTHLIKTRGQQVTLRCSPKSGHDTVSWYQQALGQGPQFIFQYYEEEERQRGNFPDRFSGHQFPNYSSELNVNALLLGDSALYLCASRGGWTDTQYFGPGTRLTVL.

There are a few counts of this clone. J is TRBJ2-7 and V is TRBV5-6; 9 positions match TRBD1. The trim removed 0 bases at V and 2 bases at J, leaving 3 bases unmatched. Germline lookup yields CDR1 SGHDT and CDR2 YYEEEE. The CDR3 is made up of 15 amino acids. The CDR3 nucleotides read TGTGCCAGCAGCTTGGGCGGACAGGGGACCTACGAGCAGTACTTC. This translates into CASSLGGQGTYEQYF.

A word on this clone: At one of its ends the junction is not consistent with the germline gene, which may arise from a read error. This chain joins TRBV4-3 and TRBJ1-5; TRBD1 might be the D (6 bases). The CDR3 runs to 16 residues. The germline V gene has CDR1 LGHNA and CDR2 YSLEER. CDR3 coding DNA: TGCGCCAGCAGCAAAGATCGGGGGGGGCAAGGTCAGCCCCAGCATTTT. Its protein product is CASSKDRGGQGQPQHF.